These 29 T cell receptor beta chains were sequenced from one sample in a study of CD8 T cells in ankylosing spondylitis. No antigen has been identified for these receptors. Study results and limitations: Seemingly distinctive of ankylosing spondylitis blood was a TCR beta motif formed by eight highly homologous variants.

Using its own MiXCR run on the 5' RACE reads, TCRdb lists one record per CDR3 protein. The sample holds around 440,000 distinct CDR3 sequences, 17% seen once. The material sequenced was blood, either unsorted or a sorted T cell fraction (not recorded which). These receptors were obtained from a male donor with ankylosing spondylitis.

This chain uses TRBV6-5 with TRBJ2-7; D is possibly TRBD1 (6 bases). The CDR3 extends over 14 amino acids. CDR1 is MNHEY, CDR2 SVGAGI, per germline. With 2 bases removed from V and 2 bases from J, the gap between germline ends came to 10 bases. CDR3 bases: TGTGCCAGCAGTTACGCCCCAGGGGCCTACGAGCAGTACTTC. This sequence encodes CASSYAPGAYEQYF.

This clonotype was counted only a few times. The chain recombines TRBV7-6 with TRBJ2-1; TRBD1 is a possible D gene (6 bases). Germline loops: CDR1 SGHVS, CDR2 FNYEAQ. V lost 5 bases to trimming and J lost 3 bases, with 17 bases between them. The CDR3 spans 16 residues. The CDR3 here is CASSPTGRGYYNEQFF. The CDR3 bases are TGTGCCAGCAGCCCCACAGGGCGCGGGTACTACAATGAGCAGTTCTTC.

This clonotype was counted a few times. The chain couples TRBV20-1 to TRBJ2-7; 9 positions agree with TRBD1. With V trimmed by 4 bases and J by 1 base, 8 bases remained unmatched. There are 15 residues in the CDR3. Germline V CDR1 and CDR2: DFQATT, SNEGSKA (reference sequence). CDR3 bases: TGCAGTGCTACTACCGGGACAGGGCTGTCCTACGAGCAGTACTTC. Translation gives CSATTGTGLSYEQYF.

This sequence joins TRBV5-4 and TRBJ2-6; the D call may be TRBD1 or TRBD2 (5 bases each). Trimming stripped 7 bases from V and 0 bases from J, with 14 bases between. Germline loops: CDR1 SGHNT, CDR2 YYREEE (reference sequence). The CDR3 covers 16 residues. The CDR3 sequence is CASAGRVPSGANVLTF. CDR3 coding DNA: TGTGCCAGCGCGGGCAGGGTACCCTCTGGGGCCAACGTCCTGACTTTC.

The chain combines TRBV5-5 with TRBJ1-5; unclear D gene. Germline V gene sequence: CDR1 SGHKS, CDR2 YYEKEE (reference sequence). With 3 bases removed from V and 3 bases from J, the gap between germline ends came to 13 bases. The CDR3 contains 15 residues. The CDR3 coding sequence is TGTGCCAGCAGCTCCTCGGGTTGGTACAATCAGCCCCAGCATTTT. Residues: CASSSSGWYNQPQHF.

This clonotype was observed at least ten times. The chain joins TRBV12-3 or TRBV12-4 to TRBJ1-2; D not resolved. The CDR3 runs 12 residues. Trimming cost V 4 bases and J 2 bases, with 5 bases left between them. The CDR3 spells CASSWGNYGYTF. The CDR3, as DNA: TGTGCCAGCAGTTGGGGAAACTATGGCTACACCTTC.

This chain joins TRBV6-1 and TRBJ2-7; 7 nucleotides match TRBD1. The germline CDR1 and CDR2 sequences are MNHNS and SASEGT. CDR3 length: 15 residues. With 10 bases clipped from V and 4 bases from J, the junction kept 16 bases outside the gene matches. The CDR3 sequence is CATHFPRGGKYEQYF. The DNA of the CDR3 is TGTGCCACCCATTTTCCCCGAGGGGGCAAGTACGAGCAGTACTTC.

This clonotype was recorded a few times. The V call is TRBV7-8, the J call TRBJ1-5, with TRBD1 as a possible D gene (6 bases). The CDR3 totals 14 residues. V was pared by 1 base and J by 4 bases, with 8 bases between. CDR1 is SGHVS, CDR2 FQNEAQ, per germline. The CDR3 region is CASSLGGANQPQHF. The CDR3 coding sequence is TGTGCCAGCAGCTTAGGGGGGGCAAATCAGCCCCAGCATTTT.

This clonotype was found once. One end of the junction does not line up with germline, which may come from a read error. The genes are TRBV5-6 and TRBJ1-3; D gene unclear. Germline assignment: CDR1 SGHDT and CDR2 YYEEEE. The CDR3 consists of 13 residues. The CDR3, as DNA: TGTGCCAGCAGTTTCATGGATAGAAACGCCATATATTTT. Translation: CASSFMDRNAIYF. Full variable domain (remainder filled in from reference TRBV5-6 and TRBJ1-3): DAGVTQSPTHLIKTRGQQVTLRCSPKSGHDTVSWYQQALGQGPQFIFQYYEEEERQRGNFPDRFSGHQFPNYSSELNVNALLLGDSALYLCASSFMDRNAIYFGEGSWLTVV.

This clonotype was recorded a few times. The V gene is TRBV5-1, the J gene TRBJ2-3, with TRBD1 matching 7 bases. Trimming took 0 bases from V and 2 from J; bases not matched to a gene: 9. Germline V gene data show CDR1 as SGHRS and CDR2 as YFSETQ. The CDR3 is 17 residues long. The CDR3 is CASSLARAGGLTDTQYF. DNA for the CDR3: TGCGCCAGCAGCTTGGCCAGGGCAGGGGGTCTCACAGATACGCAGTATTTT.

V gene TRBV5-1 combines with J gene TRBJ1-1, with D possibly matching TRBD1 (5 bases). Trimming took 0 bases from V and 4 from J, leaving 16 bases between them. The CDR3 consists of 16 residues. Germline V gene data show CDR1 as SGHRS and CDR2 as YFSETQ. CDR3 bases: TGCGCCAGCAGCTTGGTAGAAGGGGCTGGGTCCACTGAAGCTTTCTTT. Protein sequence: CASSLVEGAGSTEAFF.

The chain links TRBV20-1 to TRBJ2-2, with D possibly being TRBD1 or TRBD2 (5 bases each). The CDR3 is made up of 16 amino acids. Germline V CDR1 and CDR2: DFQATT, SNEGSKA (reference sequence). V was clipped by 2 bases and J by 1 base, with 14 bases between them. The DNA of the CDR3 is TGCAGTGCTAGACTCCTTATGAGGGGGAACACCGGGGAGCTGTTTTTT. It yields the protein CSARLLMRGNTGELFF.

As regards this clonotype: At one end the junction does not follow the germline gene, possibly because of a read error. The genes are TRBV7-6 and TRBJ2-7; 7 bases map to TRBD2. Germline V gives CDR1 SGHVS, CDR2 FNYEAQ. CDR3 length: 15 amino acids. In DNA, the CDR3 is TGTGCCAGAAGCTTAGGTAGCGGGCTAATTGCCGAGCAGTACTTC. Residues: CARSLGSGLIAEQYF.

The chain joins TRBV16 to TRBJ2-7; D possibly corresponds to TRBD2 (7 bases). Germline CDR1 reads KGHSY; CDR2 reads FQNENV. The CDR3 extends over 13 amino acids. Trimming removed 0 bases from V and 11 bases from J, with 14 bases in between. CDR3 coding DNA: TGTGCCAGCAGCCAATCTGTGCGGGGGCTGGAGTACTTC. Protein: CASSQSVRGLEYF.

The chain combines TRBV3-1 with TRBJ2-5, with 7 bases fitting TRBD1. Germline V gene data show CDR1 as LGHDT and CDR2 as YNNKEL (reference sequence). Trimming cost V 2 bases and J 3 bases; bases outside gene matches: 9. This CDR3 region has 16 residues. This CDR3 is CASSQQIQGRKETQYF. The CDR3 DNA sequence: TGTGCCAGCAGCCAACAGATACAGGGGAGAAAAGAGACCCAGTACTTC.

The gene calls are TRBV9 and TRBJ2-2, with D unresolved. V lost 4 bases and J 2 bases, leaving 6 bases between the germline ends. CDR1 is SGDLS, CDR2 YYNGEE, per germline. This CDR3 comprises 13 residues. As DNA, the CDR3 is TGTGCCAGCAGCACACCTAACACCGGGGAGCTGTTTTTT. Amino acids: CASSTPNTGELFF.

This clonotype was detected many times. V usage is TRBV10-3 and J usage is TRBJ2-7; 8 nucleotides align to TRBD2. J lost 1 base, V lost 6 bases, and 14 bases had no gene match. Germline CDR1 reads ENHRY; CDR2 reads SYGVKD. The CDR3 contains 17 residues. This CDR3 is CAISPLTGTSSSYEQYF. The CDR3 DNA reads as TGTGCCATCAGCCCTCTTACCGGGACTAGTTCTTCCTACGAGCAGTACTTC.

V gene TRBV9 combines with J gene TRBJ1-2, with 10 bases identical to TRBD1. Germline trimming cut 2 bases from V and 6 bases from J; bases unmatched to any gene: 7. The length of the CDR3 is 15 residues. Germline V gene sequence: CDR1 SGDLS, CDR2 YYNGEE. CDR3 DNA sequence: TGTGCCAGCAGCGTCTTCGGACAGGGGGGGAATGGCTACACCTTC. Its protein product is CASSVFGQGGNGYTF.

CDR3 loop: CASSQAGGGGSGELFF. DNA of the CDR3: TGCGCCAGCAGCCAAGCTGGCGGGGGTGGGTCCGGGGAGCTGTTTTTT. The rearrangement joins TRBV4-1 to TRBJ2-2; 7 bases align to TRBD2. This CDR3 comprises 16 residues. The junction had 8 bases not matched to a gene; V was cut back by 1 base and J by 6 bases. Germline V gives CDR1 MGHRA, CDR2 YSYEKL.

The chain employs TRBV2 and TRBJ2-7, with 10 bases matching TRBD2. CDR1 is SNHLY and CDR2 is FYNNEI in the germline V gene. CDR3 length equals 15 residues. The trim removed 6 bases at V and 0 bases at J, leaving 5 bases unmatched. The DNA for the CDR3 is TGTGCCAGCAGCGGACTAGCGGTCTCCTCCTACGAGCAGTACTTC. Protein product: CASSGLAVSSYEQYF.

This chain connects TRBV30 to TRBJ2-1, with 12 positions matching TRBD2. Per germline, CDR1 GTSNPN and CDR2 SVGIG (reference sequence). The CDR3 contains 13 residues. Trimming removed 7 bases from V and 7 bases from J; junction bases left unmatched: 5. Here the CDR3 DNA reads TGTGCCTTGACTAGCGGGAGTTGGAATGAGCAGTTCTTC. This encodes CALTSGSWNEQFF. The whole variable domain, remainder taken from reference TRBV30 and TRBJ2-1, is SQTIHQWPATLVQPVGSPLSLECTVEGTSNPNLYWYRQAAGRGLQLLFYSVGIGQISSEVPQNLSASRPQDRQFILSSKKLLLSDSGFYLCALTSGSWNEQFFGPGTRLTVL.

The rearrangement links TRBV29-1 to TRBJ1-1, with TRBD1 matching over 7 bases. Germline V CDR1 and CDR2: SQVTM, ANQGSEA. J lost 5 bases, V lost 7 bases, and 13 bases had no gene match. CDR3 length: 14 residues. The CDR3 coding sequence is TGCAGCGCCGAAAATCGGGGACAGTATACTGAAGCTTTCTTT. Amino acids: CSAENRGQYTEAFF.

This clonotype was observed a few times. V usage is TRBV3-1 and J usage is TRBJ2-1, with 11 bases fitting TRBD2. J was trimmed by 4 bases and V by 0 bases; bases with no gene match: 8. CDR1 and CDR2 (germline): LGHDT, YNNKEL (reference sequence). This CDR3 has 18 amino acids. The CDR3, as DNA: TGTGCCAGCAGCCAAGATAGTACTAGCGGGAGTAGGTACAATGAGCAGTTCTTC. Translated: CASSQDSTSGSRYNEQFF.

This sequence joins TRBV7-8 and TRBJ2-5; D tentatively fits TRBD1 or TRBD2 (5 bases each). The CDR3 is 14 residues long. In germline, CDR1 is SGHVS, CDR2 FQNEAQ. V lost 3 bases, J lost 1 base, and 9 bases lay in between. In DNA, the CDR3 is TGTGCCAGCAGCTTCGGGGACGGCCAAGAGACCCAGTACTTC. Translation gives CASSFGDGQETQYF.

V is TRBV3-1 and J is TRBJ2-3; 11 nucleotides align to TRBD2. Germline values: CDR1 LGHDT, CDR2 YNNKEL (reference sequence). The V and J ends lost 4 bases and 7 bases, in that order; junction bases with no gene match: 16. This CDR3 region has 18 residues. Here the CDR3 DNA reads TGTGCCAGCAGCCTTACCACCAAGACTAGCGGGGATCTAAATACGCAGTATTTT. Amino acid sequence: CASSLTTKTSGDLNTQYF.

CDR3 sequence: CASSSPGLAGIETQYF. The CDR3 nucleotides are TGTGCCAGCAGCTCCCCTGGACTAGCGGGGATAGAGACCCAGTACTTC. The gene calls are TRBV9 and TRBJ2-5, with 12 bases aligning to TRBD2. This CDR3 region has 16 residues. Germline assignment: CDR1 SGDLS and CDR2 YYNGEE. V was pared by 4 bases and J by 4 bases, with 8 bases of the junction left unmatched.

The chain links TRBV7-9 to TRBJ1-4, with 7 positions matching TRBD1. The length of the CDR3 is 15 residues. The V gene's germline CDR1 is SEHNR and CDR2 FQNEAQ (reference sequence). V was pared by 1 base and J by 4 bases, with 3 bases of the junction left unmatched. The CDR3 bases are TGTGCCAGCAGCTTAGGGGGACAGTTTAATGAAAAACTGTTTTTT. Its translation: CASSLGGQFNEKLFF.

The chain recombines TRBV25-1 with TRBJ2-7; D uncertain. CDR3 length: 13 residues. Trimming took off 3 bases at V and 3 bases at J, with 9 bases between the two ends. The V gene's germline CDR1 is MGHDK and CDR2 SYGVNS. The CDR3 here is CASSEDGYYEQYF. The CDR3, as DNA: TGTGCCAGCAGTGAGGACGGGTACTACGAGCAGTACTTC.

This clonotype was seen at least ten times. The V call is TRBV7-2, the J call TRBJ2-1; D remains unclear. Germline lookup yields CDR1 SGHTA and CDR2 FQGNSA. With 5 bases removed from V and 9 bases from J, the gap between germline ends came to 8 bases. CDR3 length: 11 residues. CDR3 nucleotide sequence: TGTGCCAGCAGCCCCCGGCTTGAGCAGTTCTTC. Its protein is CASSPRLEQFF.